The clone carrying this T cell receptor (beta chain) was found many times. These data come from a study of neurological immune-mediated disorders. The cDNA was generated through 5'RACE incorporating 10-nucleotide random UMIs. TCRdb re-derived calls from the 5' RACE reads in MiXCR, one entry per CDR3 protein. The profile shows roughly 90,000 distinct CDR3 sequences, under 4.5% of them singletons. This CDR3 has 15 amino acids. Germline CDR1 and CDR2: SEHNR and FQNEAQ (reference sequence). Trimming stripped 6 bases from V and 6 bases from J, with 20 bases between. This sequence joins TRBV7-9 and TRBJ1-1, with D possibly being TRBD1 (6 bases). The sequencing input was PBMCs. The receptor was isolated from a woman aged 50 to 60 with multiple sclerosis. The CDR3 DNA sequence: TGTGCCAGCAGTTCCCGACAGGCCCTGAGGGCTGAAGCTTTCTTT. Its protein is CASSSRQALRAEAFF.